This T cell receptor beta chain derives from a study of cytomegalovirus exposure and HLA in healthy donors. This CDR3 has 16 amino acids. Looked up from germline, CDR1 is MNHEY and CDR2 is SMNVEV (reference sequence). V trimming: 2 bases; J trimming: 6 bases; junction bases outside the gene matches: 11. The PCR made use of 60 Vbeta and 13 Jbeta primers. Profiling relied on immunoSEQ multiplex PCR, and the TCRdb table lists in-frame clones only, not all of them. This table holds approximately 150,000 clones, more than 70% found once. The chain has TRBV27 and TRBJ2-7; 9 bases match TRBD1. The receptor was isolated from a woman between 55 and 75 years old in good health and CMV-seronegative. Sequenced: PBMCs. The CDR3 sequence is CASSLIDWTGVGEQYF. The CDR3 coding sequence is TGTGCCAGCAGTTTAATAGATTGGACAGGGGTTGGCGAGCAGTACTTC.